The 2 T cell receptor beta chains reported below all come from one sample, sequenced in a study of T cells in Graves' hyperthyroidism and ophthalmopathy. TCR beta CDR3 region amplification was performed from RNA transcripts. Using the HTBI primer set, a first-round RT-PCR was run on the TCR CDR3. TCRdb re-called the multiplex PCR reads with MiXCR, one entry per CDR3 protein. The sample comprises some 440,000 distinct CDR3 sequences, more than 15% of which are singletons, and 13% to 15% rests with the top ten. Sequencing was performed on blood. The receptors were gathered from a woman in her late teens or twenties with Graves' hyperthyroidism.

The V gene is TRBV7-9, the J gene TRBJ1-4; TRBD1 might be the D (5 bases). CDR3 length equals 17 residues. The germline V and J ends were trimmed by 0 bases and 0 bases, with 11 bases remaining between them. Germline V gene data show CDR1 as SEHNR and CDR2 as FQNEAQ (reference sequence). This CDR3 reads CASSLAIQVATNEKLFF. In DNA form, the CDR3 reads TGTGCCAGCAGCTTAGCCATACAGGTTGCAACTAATGAAAAACTGTTTTTT.

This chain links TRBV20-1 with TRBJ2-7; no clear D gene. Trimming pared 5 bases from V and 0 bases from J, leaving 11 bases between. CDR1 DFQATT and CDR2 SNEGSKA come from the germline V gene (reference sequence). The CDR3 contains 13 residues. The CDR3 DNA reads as TGCAGTGCTGAACAGACCAACTCCTACGAGCAGTACTTC. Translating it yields CSAEQTNSYEQYF.